This T cell receptor beta chain was observed in a study of blood T cells in healthy people across ages. This clonotype turned up a few times. A second PCR, run for about 7 to 11 cycles, used a sample-barcoded 5' primer plus a J-beta primer mix. A single record per CDR3 protein comes from TCRdb applying MiXCR to the 5' RACE reads. The sample lists about 730,000 distinct CDR3 sequences; more than 40% were seen once. CDR1 and CDR2 from the germline V gene are MDHEN and SYDVKM. This CDR3 is built from 15 residues. V lost 5 bases to trimming and J lost 5 bases, with 19 bases between them. The TCR was taken from a woman between 55 and 75 years old in good health. The chain links TRBV28 to TRBJ2-7; D might be TRBD1 (7 bases). The source material was blood. The CDR3 protein is CASSIPSQGGNEQYF. In DNA form, the CDR3 reads TGTGCCAGCAGTATCCCTTCCCAGGGGGGTAACGAGCAGTACTTC.